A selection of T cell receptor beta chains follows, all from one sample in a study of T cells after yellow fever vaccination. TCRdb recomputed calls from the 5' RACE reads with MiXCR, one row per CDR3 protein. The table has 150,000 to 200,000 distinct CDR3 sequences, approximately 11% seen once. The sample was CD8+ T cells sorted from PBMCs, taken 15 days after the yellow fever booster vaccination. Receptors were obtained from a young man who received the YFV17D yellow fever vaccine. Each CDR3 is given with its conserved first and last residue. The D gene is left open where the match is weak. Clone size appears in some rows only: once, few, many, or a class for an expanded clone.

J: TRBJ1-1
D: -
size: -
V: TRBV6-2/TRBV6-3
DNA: TGTGCCAGCAGTACGACAGGGAACACTGAAGCTTTCTTT
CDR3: CASSTTGNTEAFF

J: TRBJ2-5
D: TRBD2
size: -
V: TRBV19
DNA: TGTGCCAGTAGTATCGGCGGGGGGGCAGAGACCCAGTACTTC
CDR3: CASSIGGGAETQYF

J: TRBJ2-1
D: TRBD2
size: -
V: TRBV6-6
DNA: TGTGCCAGCAGTAATGGACTAGCGGCGTACAATGAGCAGTTCTTC
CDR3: CASSNGLAAYNEQFF

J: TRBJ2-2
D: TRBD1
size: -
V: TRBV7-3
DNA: TGTGCCAGCGGAAGAGGGACAGCGAACACCGGGGAGCTGTTTTTT
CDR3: CASGRGTANTGELFF

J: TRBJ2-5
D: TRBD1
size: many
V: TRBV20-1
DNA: TGCAGTGCAAATTCCCGGGACAGGCCCTTCAGGACCCAGTACTTC
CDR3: CSANSRDRPFRTQYF

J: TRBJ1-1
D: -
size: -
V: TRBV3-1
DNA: TGTGCCAGCAGCCAAGAGGGGAGGACTGAAGCTTTCTTT
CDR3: CASSQEGRTEAFF

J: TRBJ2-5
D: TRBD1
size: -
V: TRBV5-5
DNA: TGTGCCAGCAGCGAGGACAGGGGATGGGGCGAGACCCAGTACTTC
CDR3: CASSEDRGWGETQYF

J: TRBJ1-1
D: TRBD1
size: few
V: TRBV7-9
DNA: TGTGCCAGCAGCGAACTGACAGGGGGCGCTGAAGCTTTCTTT
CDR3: CASSELTGGAEAFF

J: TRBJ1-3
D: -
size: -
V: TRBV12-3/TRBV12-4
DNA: TGTGCCAGCAGTTACGGAAACACCATATATTTT
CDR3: CASSYGNTIYF

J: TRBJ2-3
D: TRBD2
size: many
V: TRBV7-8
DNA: TGTGCCAGCAGCCCGGACCAGCGGGGCCAGGAAGATACGCAGTATTTT
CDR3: CASSPDQRGQEDTQYF

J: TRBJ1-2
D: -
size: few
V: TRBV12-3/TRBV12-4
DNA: TGTGCCAGCAGTCCCGTCCCCCGTGGAGGCGAAAGGGGCTACACCTTC
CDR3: CASSPVPRGGERGYTF

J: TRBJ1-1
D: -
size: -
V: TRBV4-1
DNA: TGCGCCAGCAGCCAAGAGGGCGGCAGCATGAACACTGAAGCTTTCTTT
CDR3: CASSQEGGSMNTEAFF

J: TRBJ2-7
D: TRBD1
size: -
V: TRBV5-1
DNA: TGCGCCAGCAGCCCCTGGACAGGGGGATCCTACGAGCAGTACTTC
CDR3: CASSPWTGGSYEQYF

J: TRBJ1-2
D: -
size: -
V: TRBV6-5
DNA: TGTGCCAGCAGTTACGGCAGCTATGGCTACACCTTC
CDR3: CASSYGSYGYTF

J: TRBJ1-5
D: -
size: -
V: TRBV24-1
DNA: TGTGCCACCAGTGACCTGGACGGCCAACAGCCCCAGCATTTT
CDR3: CATSDLDGQQPQHF

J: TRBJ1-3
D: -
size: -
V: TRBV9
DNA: TGTGCCAGCAGCCCCCGGATGGGGTCGTGGGCCGGTGGAAACACCATATATTTT
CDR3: CASSPRMGSWAGGNTIYF

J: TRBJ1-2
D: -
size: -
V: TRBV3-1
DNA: TGTGCCAGCAGCGACGTGTTGGGTGGCTACACCTTC
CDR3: CASSDVLGGYTF

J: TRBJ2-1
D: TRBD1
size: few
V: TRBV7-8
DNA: TGTGCCAGCAGCCCGGGGACAGGGAGCTCCTACAATGAGCAGTTCTTC
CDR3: CASSPGTGSSYNEQFF

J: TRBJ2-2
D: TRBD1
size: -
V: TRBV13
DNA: TGTGCCAGCAGCTTAAGGGGGCCAGGCACCGGGGAGCTGTTTTTT
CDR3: CASSLRGPGTGELFF

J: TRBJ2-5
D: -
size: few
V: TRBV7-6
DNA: TGTGCCAGCAGCTTATGGCAGGGAGAAGAGACCCAGTACTTC
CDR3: CASSLWQGEETQYF

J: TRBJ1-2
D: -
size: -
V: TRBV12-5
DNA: TGTGCTAGTGGTTTGGAGGCCTTATATGGCTACACCTTC
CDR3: CASGLEALYGYTF

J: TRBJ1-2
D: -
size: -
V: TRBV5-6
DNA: TGTGCCAGCACGCCCGGACTGGACTATGGCTACACCTTC
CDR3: CASTPGLDYGYTF

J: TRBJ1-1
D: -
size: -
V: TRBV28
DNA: TGTGCCAGCACTTATACTCAGAGGAACACTGAAGCTTTCTTT
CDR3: CASTYTQRNTEAFF

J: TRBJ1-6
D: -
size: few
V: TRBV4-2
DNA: TGTGCCAGCAGCCAAGATTTGAGGGGCAGTTCACCCCTCCACTTT
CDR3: CASSQDLRGSSPLHF

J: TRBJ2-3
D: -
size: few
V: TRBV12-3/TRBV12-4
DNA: TGTGCCAGCAGTTTCGTGGACCGTTCAGATACGCAGTATTTT
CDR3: CASSFVDRSDTQYF

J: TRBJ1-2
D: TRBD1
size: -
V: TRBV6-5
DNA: TGTGCGTGCCGGGGACAGACCCCCTATGGCTACACCTTC
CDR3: CACRGQTPYGYTF

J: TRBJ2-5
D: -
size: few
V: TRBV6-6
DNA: TGTGCCAGCAGTACTATACATGCTGGCCAGTGGTTGGTTGAGACCCAGTACTTC
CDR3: CASSTIHAGQWLVETQYF

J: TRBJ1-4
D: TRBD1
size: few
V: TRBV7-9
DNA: TGTGCCAGCAGCACCCCAGGGGGTGAAAAACTGTTTTTT
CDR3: CASSTPGGEKLFF

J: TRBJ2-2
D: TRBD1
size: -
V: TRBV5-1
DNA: TGCGCCAGCAGCCCCGGACAGGGCCCCACCGGGGAGCTGTTTTTT
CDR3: CASSPGQGPTGELFF

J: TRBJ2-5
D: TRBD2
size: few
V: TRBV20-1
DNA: TGCAGTGCTAGGAGCGGGGTACAAGAGACCCAGTACTTC
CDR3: CSARSGVQETQYF

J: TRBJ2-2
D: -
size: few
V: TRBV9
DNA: TGTGCCAGCAGCGTACCGGGCGGGACCGCGAACACCGGGGAGCTGTTTTTT
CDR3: CASSVPGGTANTGELFF

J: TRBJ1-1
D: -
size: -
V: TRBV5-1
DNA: TGCGCCAGCACCCCTCGGGGGGGGGCGGACACTGAAGCTTTCTTT
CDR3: CASTPRGGADTEAFF

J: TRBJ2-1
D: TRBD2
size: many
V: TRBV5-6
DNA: TGTGCCAGCAGCTATAGCGGGGGGGCCCACGAGCAGTTCTTC
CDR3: CASSYSGGAHEQFF

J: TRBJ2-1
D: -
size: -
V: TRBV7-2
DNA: TGTGCCAGCAGCCCATGGTCCCCAAGCTGGAATGAGCAGTTCTTC
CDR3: CASSPWSPSWNEQFF

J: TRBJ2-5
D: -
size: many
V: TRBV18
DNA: TGTGCCAGCTCACCTCCACCGGGCCGAGGGTTTGTGGGGTACCAAGAGACCCAGTACTTC
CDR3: CASSPPPGRGFVGYQETQYF

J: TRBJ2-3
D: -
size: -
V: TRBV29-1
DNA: TGCAGCGTTGAAGAAGGGTATGATTCCATAAGCACAGATACGCAGTATTTT
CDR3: CSVEEGYDSISTDTQYF

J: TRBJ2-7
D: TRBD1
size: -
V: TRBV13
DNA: TGTGCCACCAGGACAGGCGGAAGCTCCTACGAGCAGTACTTC
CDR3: CATRTGGSSYEQYF